The next 17 T cell receptor beta chains were all read from a single sample in a study of CXCR3-negative and CXCR3-positive naive CD8 T cells. UMI-labeled 5' RACE yielded the TRB cDNA libraries. TCRdb re-called the 5' RACE reads, yielding one record per CDR3 amino acid sequence without DNA. In all, the sample yields over 100,000 distinct CDR3 sequences. Sequenced input: naive CXCR3- CD8+ T cells from blood. The subset: CD45RO-CCR7+CD27+CD95- naive CD8+ T cells lacking CXCR3 (TNR3-). All receptors come from a human donor in good health. Some clones in this sample may be carry-over from other donors' samples.

The J gene is TRBJ2-7, the V gene TRBV20-1; TCRdb proposes TRBD1, but this gene call is untestable without DNA. This CDR3 contains 13 residues. The germline gives CDR1 DFQATT, CDR2 SNEGSKA (reference sequence). CDR3 loop: CSATDRAAYEQYF.

The chain recombines TRBV5-1 with TRBJ2-7; TCRdb returns TRBD1, unconfirmable since there is no DNA. Germline CDR1 and CDR2: SGHRS and YFSETQ. The CDR3 has 15 residues. The CDR3 is CASSQSRGSSYEQYF.

The chain carries TRBV29-1 and TRBJ2-3. Germline CDR1 is SQVTM and CDR2 is ANQGSEA. CDR3 length: 14 residues. The CDR3: CSVAATWDTDTQYF.

The chain recombines TRBV7-9 with TRBJ2-4; without DNA, the TCRdb call of TRBD1 cannot be checked. In germline, CDR1 is SEHNR, CDR2 FQNEAQ (reference sequence). This CDR3 spans 15 amino acids. CDR3 sequence reads: CASNPVGEAKNIQYF.

The chain joins TRBV29-1 to TRBJ2-3; with no DNA, the TCRdb D assignment of TRBD1 cannot be verified. The germline V gene has CDR1 SQVTM and CDR2 ANQGSEA. CDR3 length equals 16 residues. The CDR3 is CSVEHTPGGGTDTQYF.

The chain couples TRBV7-9 to TRBJ2-2; TCRdb's D gene call, TRBD2, goes unchecked for lack of DNA. Germline CDR1 reads SEHNR; CDR2 reads FQNEAQ (reference sequence). The CDR3 consists of 17 residues. The CDR3 reads CASSVTSGGFVTGELFF.

The rearrangement uses TRBV14 and TRBJ2-1; TCRdb returns TRBD2, unconfirmable since there is no DNA. Germline lookup yields CDR1 SGHDN and CDR2 FVKESK. This CDR3 has 16 residues. This CDR3 is CASSGLAGTFGDEQFF. Looking up the rest from reference TRBV14 and TRBJ2-1 gives the full variable domain: EAGVTQFPSHSVIEKGQTVTLRCDPISGHDNLYWYRRVMGKEIKFLLHFVKESKQDESGMPNNRFLAERTGGTYSTLKVQPAELEDSGVYFCASSGLAGTFGDEQFFGPGTRLTVL.

The chain has TRBV4-2 and TRBJ1-1. This CDR3 has 15 amino acids. From germline, CDR1 is LGHNA and CDR2 YNFKEQ. The chain's CDR3 is CASSQPMVRAIEAFF.

The rearrangement uses TRBV15 and TRBJ2-3; TCRdb gives TRBD1 as the D gene, but with no DNA this cannot be confirmed. The CDR3 is 16 amino acids. Germline V gene sequence: CDR1 LNHNV, CDR2 YYDKDF (reference sequence). CDR3 loop: CATSRVGERGADTQYF.

The chain joins TRBV29-1 to TRBJ2-4; TCRdb returns TRBD2, unconfirmable since there is no DNA. This CDR3 spans 14 amino acids. The germline gives CDR1 SQVTM, CDR2 ANQGSEA. CDR3 in amino acids: CSVEVAAVRDIQYF.

The chain couples TRBV29-1 to TRBJ2-3; TCRdb picks TRBD1, but there is no DNA to check that call. The V gene's germline CDR1 is SQVTM and CDR2 ANQGSEA. The CDR3 sequence is 13 residues long. The CDR3 sequence is CSVGGGVTDTQYF.

The chain is built from TRBV18 and TRBJ1-2. CDR1 KGHSH and CDR2 LQKENI come from the germline V gene. The CDR3 covers 14 residues. The CDR3 sequence: CASSPTGLGYGYTF.

The genes are TRBV29-1 and TRBJ2-5; TCRdb gives TRBD2 as the D gene, but with no DNA this cannot be confirmed. This CDR3 spans 17 amino acids. In germline, CDR1 is SQVTM, CDR2 ANQGSEA. CDR3 protein: CSVEGTSERLYQETQYF.

The chain couples TRBV20-1 to TRBJ2-3; the TCRdb call, TRBD2, lacks DNA for checking. Germline V CDR1 and CDR2: DFQATT, SNEGSKA (reference sequence). The CDR3 runs to 19 residues. The CDR3 loop is CSARLAGLERGGSGYTQYF.

The V gene is TRBV6-5, the J gene TRBJ2-1; TCRdb's D gene call, TRBD2, goes unchecked for lack of DNA. The CDR3 length is 16 residues. CDR1 is MNHEY and CDR2 is SVGAGI in the germline V gene. CDR3 residues: CASSYDTSGGANEQFF.

V is TRBV20-1 and J is TRBJ2-7; TCRdb indicates TRBD1, and absent DNA this call remains unverified. CDR1 and CDR2 from the germline V gene are DFQATT and SNEGSKA (reference sequence). The CDR3 runs 14 residues. The CDR3 reads CSARDYEGGDEQYF.

V is TRBV7-3 and J is TRBJ2-3; TCRdb returns TRBD1, unconfirmable since there is no DNA. The V gene's germline CDR1 is SGHTA and CDR2 FQGTGA. This CDR3 is built from 14 residues. The chain's CDR3 is CASSFSGGTDTQYF.